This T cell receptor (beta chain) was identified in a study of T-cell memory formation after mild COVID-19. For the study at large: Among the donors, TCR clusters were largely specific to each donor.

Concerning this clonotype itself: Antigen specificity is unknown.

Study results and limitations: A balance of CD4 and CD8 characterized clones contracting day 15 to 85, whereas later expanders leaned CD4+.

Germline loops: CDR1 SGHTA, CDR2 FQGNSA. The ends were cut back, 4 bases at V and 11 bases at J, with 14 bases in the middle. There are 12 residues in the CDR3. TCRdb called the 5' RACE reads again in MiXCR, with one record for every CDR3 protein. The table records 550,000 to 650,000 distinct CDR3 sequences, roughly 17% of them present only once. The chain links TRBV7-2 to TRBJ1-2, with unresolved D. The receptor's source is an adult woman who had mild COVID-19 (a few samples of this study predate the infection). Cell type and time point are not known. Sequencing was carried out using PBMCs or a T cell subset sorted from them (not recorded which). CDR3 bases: TGTGCCAGCAGCTCAACGCTCTTGTTGTACACCTTC. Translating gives CASSSTLLLYTF.